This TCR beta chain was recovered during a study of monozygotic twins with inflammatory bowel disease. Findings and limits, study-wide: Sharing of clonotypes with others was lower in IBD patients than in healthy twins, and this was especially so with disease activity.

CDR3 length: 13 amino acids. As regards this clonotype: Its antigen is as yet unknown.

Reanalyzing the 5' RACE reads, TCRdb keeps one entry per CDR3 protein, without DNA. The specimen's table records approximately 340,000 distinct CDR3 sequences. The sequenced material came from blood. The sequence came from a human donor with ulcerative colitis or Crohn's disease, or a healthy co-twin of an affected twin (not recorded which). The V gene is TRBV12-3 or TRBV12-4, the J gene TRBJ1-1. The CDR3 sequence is CASSRQMNTEAFF.